The entry below describes one TCR beta chain. The CDR3 extends over 15 amino acids. Germline CDR1 is LNHNV and CDR2 is YYDKDF (reference sequence). The V gene end was trimmed by 4 bases and the J gene end by 6 bases; junction bases not matched to a gene: 5. This specimen belongs to a study of blood T cell repertoires in COVID-19. Across the study: Samples taken during acute and convalescent COVID-19 were collected in the United States, Italy and Spain. T cells, B-cell-depleted T cells, or PBMCs provided the cDNA or gDNA that served as material.

In the study's own analysis: By means of reference gene primer amplification, nucleated cell counts were estimated. Assay: immunoSEQ multiplex PCR; the TCRdb copy retains only in-frame clones and omits some. V and J calls and clone size are given by that table; D and trimming were obtained from the DNA. The sample yields about 74,000 clones, about four fifths seen once. The chain joins TRBV15 to TRBJ2-3, with TRBD2 matching over 12 bases. The specimen was peripheral blood. The TCR sequence derives from an older man with acute or convalescent COVID-19. The CDR3 reads CATSTSGRAPDTQYF. The DNA of the CDR3 is TGTGCCACCAGCACTAGCGGGAGGGCCCCGGATACGCAGTATTTT.